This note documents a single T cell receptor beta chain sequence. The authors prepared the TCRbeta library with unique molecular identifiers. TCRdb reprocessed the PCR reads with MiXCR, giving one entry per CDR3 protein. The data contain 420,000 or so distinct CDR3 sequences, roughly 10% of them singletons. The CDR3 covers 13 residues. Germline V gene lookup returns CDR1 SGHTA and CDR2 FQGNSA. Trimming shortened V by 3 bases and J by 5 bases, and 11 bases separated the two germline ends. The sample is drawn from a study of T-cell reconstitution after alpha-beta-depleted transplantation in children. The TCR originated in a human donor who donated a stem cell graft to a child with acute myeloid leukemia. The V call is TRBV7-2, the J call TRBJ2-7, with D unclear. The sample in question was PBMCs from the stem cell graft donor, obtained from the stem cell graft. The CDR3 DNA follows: TGTGCCAGCAGCTTCCGGTTACTCGACGAGCAGTACTTC. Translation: CASSFRLLDEQYF.